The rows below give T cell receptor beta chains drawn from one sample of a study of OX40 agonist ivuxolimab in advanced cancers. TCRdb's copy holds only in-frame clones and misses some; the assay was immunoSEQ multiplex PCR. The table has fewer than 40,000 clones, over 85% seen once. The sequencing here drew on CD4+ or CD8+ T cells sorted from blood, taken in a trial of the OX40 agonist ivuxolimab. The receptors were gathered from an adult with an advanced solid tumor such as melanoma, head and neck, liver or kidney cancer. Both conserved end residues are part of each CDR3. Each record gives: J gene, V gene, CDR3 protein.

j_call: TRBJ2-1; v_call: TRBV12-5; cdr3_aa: CASGSDLSSYNEQFF
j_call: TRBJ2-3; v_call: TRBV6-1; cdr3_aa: CASDSPDTQYF
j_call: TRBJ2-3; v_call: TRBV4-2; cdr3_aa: CASSQISSGEWADTQYF